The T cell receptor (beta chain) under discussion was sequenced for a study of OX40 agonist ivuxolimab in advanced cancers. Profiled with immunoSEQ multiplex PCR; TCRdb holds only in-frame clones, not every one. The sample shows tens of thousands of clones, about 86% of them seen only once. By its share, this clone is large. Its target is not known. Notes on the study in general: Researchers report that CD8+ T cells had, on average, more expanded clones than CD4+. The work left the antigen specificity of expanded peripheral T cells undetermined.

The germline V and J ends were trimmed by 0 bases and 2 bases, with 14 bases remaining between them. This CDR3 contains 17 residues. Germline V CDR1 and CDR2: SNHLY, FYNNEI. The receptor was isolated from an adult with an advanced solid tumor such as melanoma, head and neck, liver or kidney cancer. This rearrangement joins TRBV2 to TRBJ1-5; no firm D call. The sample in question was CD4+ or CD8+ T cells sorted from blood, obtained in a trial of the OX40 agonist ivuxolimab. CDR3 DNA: TGTGCCAGCAGTGAAGCGGTAGGGCCTATTGGCAATCAGCCCCAGCATTTT. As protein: CASSEAVGPIGNQPQHF.